This T cell receptor (beta chain) was profiled in a study of shared clonotypes between healthy human individuals. Naive CD8 cells were CD45RO-negative, positively selected for CCR7, excluding terminally differentiated effector memory CD45RA+ cells. Some clones are missing from TCRdb's copy, which holds only in-frame ones; the method was immunoSEQ multiplex PCR. Of about 1,900,000 clones listed, about 95% are singletons. V shed 5 bases and J shed 0 bases, with 7 bases lying between them. Per germline, CDR1 SQVTM and CDR2 ANQGSEA. The CDR3 is 13 residues long. This clone appeared once. The chain is built from TRBV29-1 and TRBJ2-2; D unclear. Sequencing input: naive CD8+ T cells sorted from blood. This sequence originates from a man aged 18 to 35 in good health. The CDR3 spells CSVLATNTGELFF. CDR3 in DNA: TGCAGCGTTCTCGCCACGAACACCGGGGAGCTGTTTTTT.